This TCR beta chain was sequenced during a study of CD8 T cells in ankylosing spondylitis. Whole-study findings and limits: There was reportedly significant enrichment of clones that were disease-linked in matched ankylosing spondylitis synovial fluid. Disease-linked clones bore a CD8+ phenotype, appearing relatively rarely in peripheral blood. A motif in TCR beta, a set of about 8 highly homologous variants, appeared characteristic of ankylosing spondylitis blood. Earlier literature documents some of the motif variants in reactive arthritis synovial fluid and blood.

As regards this clonotype: Its antigen is unknown.

Researchers built TCR beta libraries using quantitative 5'-RACE with molecular barcodes. In TCRdb, the 5' RACE reads were re-called with MiXCR into one record per CDR3 protein. The sample has more than 600,000 distinct CDR3 sequences; roughly 19% are singletons. V trimming: 3 bases; J trimming: 6 bases; junction bases outside the gene matches: 13. The CDR3 is 17 amino acids. This clonotype was sampled from a male donor with ankylosing spondylitis. The sample taken for sequencing was blood, either unsorted or a sorted T cell fraction (not recorded which). The rearrangement links TRBV12-3 or TRBV12-4 to TRBJ2-1; 8 bases are shared with TRBD2. DNA for the CDR3: TGTGCCAGCAGTTTGCCCAGACTAGCGAGTATTATCAATGAGCAGTTCTTC. This gives the protein CASSLPRLASIINEQFF.